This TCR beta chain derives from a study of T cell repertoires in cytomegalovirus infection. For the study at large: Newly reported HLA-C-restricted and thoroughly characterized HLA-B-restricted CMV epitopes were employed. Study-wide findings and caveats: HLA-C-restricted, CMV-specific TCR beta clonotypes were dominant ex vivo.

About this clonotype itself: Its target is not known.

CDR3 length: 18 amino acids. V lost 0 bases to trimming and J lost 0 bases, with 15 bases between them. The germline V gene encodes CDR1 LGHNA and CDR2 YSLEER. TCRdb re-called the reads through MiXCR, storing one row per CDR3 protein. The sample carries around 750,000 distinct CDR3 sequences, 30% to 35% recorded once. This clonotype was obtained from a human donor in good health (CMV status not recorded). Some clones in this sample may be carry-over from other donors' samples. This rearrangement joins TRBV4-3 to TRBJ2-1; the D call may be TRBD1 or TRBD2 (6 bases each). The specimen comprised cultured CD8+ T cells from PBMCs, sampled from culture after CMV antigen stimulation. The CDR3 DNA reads TGCGCCAGCAGCCAAGACTTCGGGGGCTTGAGCTCCTACAATGAGCAGTTCTTC. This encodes CASSQDFGGLSSYNEQFF.